This TCR beta chain was obtained from a study of cytomegalovirus exposure and HLA in healthy donors. PCR employed 60 Vbeta and 13 Jbeta primers. Assay: immunoSEQ multiplex PCR; the TCRdb copy retains only in-frame clones and omits some. The sample lists over 95,000 clones, roughly 80% occurring once. V was clipped by 3 bases and J by 6 bases; unmatched bases: 5. Germline V gives CDR1 MDHEN, CDR2 SYDVKM. The CDR3 is made up of 15 amino acids. Sequencing used PBMCs. This receptor was identified in a man between 35 and 55 years old in good health and CMV-seronegative. The gene calls are TRBV28 and TRBJ1-6; 7 nucleotides align to TRBD1. CDR3 nucleotide sequence: TGTGCCAGCAGTTTCCCGGGACAGCGTAATTCACCCCTCCACTTT. Amino acids: CASSFPGQRNSPLHF.